The T cell receptor beta chain described here comes from a study of OX40 agonist ivuxolimab in advanced cancers. Study in general: The mean age was approximately 60 years, ranging from about 23 to 79, with 65% to 85% of participants male. The study, taken as a whole, reports: Compared with others, partial responders at 0.1-3.0 mg/kg displayed clonal expansion among the lowest.

Assay used: immunoSEQ multiplex PCR; TCRdb lists only in-frame clones, some missing. Of 70,000 or so clones in the sample, around 85% are singletons; the top ten hold roughly 4%. The CDR3 extends over 14 amino acids. Deletions cut 5 bases from V and 7 bases from J, with 15 bases between. Germline-derived CDR1 and CDR2 are MNHNS and SASEGT. As for this clone: The target antigen is unknown.

The input for sequencing was CD4+ or CD8+ T cells sorted from blood, taken in a trial of the OX40 agonist ivuxolimab. The J gene is TRBJ1-5, the V gene TRBV6-1; D is possibly TRBD1 (6 bases). This clonotype was obtained from an adult with an advanced solid tumor such as melanoma, head and neck, liver or kidney cancer. CDR3 sequence: CASSLGGQGQPQHF. The CDR3 DNA sequence: TGTGCCAGCAGTCTGGGGGGGCAAGGACAGCCCCAGCATTTT.